Below are 14 T cell receptor beta chains sequenced from a single sample in a study of blood T cell repertoires in COVID-19. The data were produced by immunoSEQ multiplex PCR, yet TCRdb's version contains in-frame clones alone and is incomplete. The sample includes about 110,000 clones, approximately 67% of them seen just once. The source material was peripheral blood. Every receptor here comes from an older woman with acute or convalescent COVID-19.

The chain is built from TRBV28 and TRBJ2-1; TRBD1 aligns across 7 bases. J was trimmed by 7 bases and V by 8 bases; bases with no gene match: 5. Germline V gene lookup returns CDR1 MDHEN and CDR2 SYDVKM. The CDR3 extends over 12 amino acids. As DNA, the CDR3 is TGTGCCAGCCAAAAACAGGGGAATGAGCAGTTCTTC. Encoded protein: CASQKQGNEQFF.

CDR3 region: CASTLHRSGAINEQFF. The CDR3 nucleotides read TGTGCCAGCACGTTACACAGGAGCGGGGCCATCAATGAGCAGTTCTTC. The V call is TRBV13, the J call TRBJ2-1, with TRBD2 identical over 7 bases. CDR3 size: 16 residues. Looked up from germline, CDR1 is PRHDT and CDR2 is FYEKMQ (reference sequence). With V trimmed by 7 bases and J by 6 bases, 15 bases remained unmatched.

J is TRBJ2-5 and V is TRBV18, with D possibly matching TRBD2 (5 bases). The V and J ends lost 3 bases and 2 bases respectively, with 28 bases between them. Germline CDR1 is KGHSH and CDR2 is LQKENI. The CDR3 consists of 20 residues. The CDR3 here is CASSPFWPPTAPGVQETQYF. DNA for the CDR3: TGTGCCAGCTCACCTTTTTGGCCACCGACGGCCCCCGGGGTACAAGAGACCCAGTACTTC.

V usage is TRBV23-1 and J usage is TRBJ1-3; 9 bases line up with TRBD1. TRBV23-1 falls under the ORF class, with uncertain function. The CDR3 is 16 amino acids. After removal of 5 bases from V and 4 bases from J, the junction contained 9 bases not matched to a gene. CDR3 region: CASSGKGQGNGNTIYF. DNA for the CDR3: TGCGCCAGCAGTGGGAAAGGACAGGGGAACGGAAACACCATATATTTT.

This clone was seen just once. V and J are TRBV24-1 and TRBJ2-1, with 8 bases matching TRBD2. Trimming at V came to 4 bases and at J to 3 bases, leaving 7 bases not matched to a gene. Germline V CDR1 and CDR2: KGHDR, SFDVKD. The CDR3 has 16 residues. The CDR3 loop is CATSESGLGDYNEQFF. CDR3 sequence (DNA): TGTGCCACCAGTGAGTCGGGACTAGGAGACTACAATGAGCAGTTCTTC.

At least ten counts were recorded for this clone. Sequence at one end of the junction differs from germline and may be a read error. The chain couples TRBV20-1 to TRBJ1-2, with D uncertain. The germline CDR1 and CDR2 sequences are DFQATT and SNEGSKA (reference sequence). The CDR3 has 11 residues. CDR3 in DNA: TGCAGTGCTAGATCAAGAGGGATAATCGGCTTC. It specifies CSARSRGIIGF.

The chain joins TRBV7-8 to TRBJ2-3; D is undetermined. Trimming took 5 bases from V and 5 from J, leaving 5 bases between them. CDR1 is SGHVS, CDR2 FQNEAQ, per germline. The CDR3 has 11 residues. The CDR3 DNA reads TGTGCCAGCAGCGCGAGAGATACGCAGTATTTT. Protein sequence: CASSARDTQYF.

V usage is TRBV4-2 and J usage is TRBJ1-1; a possible D gene is TRBD1 (6 bases). CDR1 is LGHNA, CDR2 YNFKEQ, per germline. V lost 3 bases and J lost 4, with 15 bases in between. The CDR3 totals 15 residues. The CDR3 loop reads CASSQELGGITEAFF. In DNA form, the CDR3 reads TGTGCCAGCAGCCAGGAATTAGGGGGAATCACTGAAGCTTTCTTT.

V is TRBV29-1 and J is TRBJ2-5; D unclear. The CDR3 is 12 amino acids. V was clipped by 5 bases and J by 0 bases, with 7 bases between them. Germline assignment: CDR1 SQVTM and CDR2 ANQGSEA. In DNA form, the CDR3 reads TGCAGCGTTCGCGGAGACCAAGAGACCCAGTACTTC. This codes for CSVRGDQETQYF. The complete variable domain, with remaining parts taken from reference TRBV29-1 and TRBJ2-5, reads SAVISQKPSRDICQRGTSLTIQCQVDSQVTMMFWYRQQPGQSLTLIATANQGSEATYESGFVIDKFPISRPNLTFSTLTVSNMSPEDSSIYLCSVRGDQETQYFGPGTRLLVL.

This clone was counted only a few times. This chain connects TRBV5-1 to TRBJ1-2; maybe TRBD1 (5 bases). The CDR3 has 14 amino acids. The ends were cut back, 4 bases at V and 1 base at J, with 11 bases in the middle. Germline V gene lookup returns CDR1 SGHRS and CDR2 YFSETQ. The CDR3 loop reads CASSQDTRNYGYTF. As DNA, the CDR3 is TGCGCCAGCAGCCAGGACACCCGTAACTATGGCTACACCTTC.

The V and J genes are TRBV6-5 and TRBJ1-2, with 9 positions matching TRBD1. CDR1 is MNHEY and CDR2 is SVGAGI in the germline V gene. V was pared by 0 bases and J by 8 bases, with 10 bases of the junction left unmatched. The CDR3 runs to 16 residues. The CDR3 protein is CASSYSGSGQGYGYTF. CDR3 coding DNA: TGTGCCAGCAGTTACTCGGGGTCGGGACAGGGTTACGGCTACACCTTC.

This chain uses TRBV30 with TRBJ2-1; 11 bases line up with TRBD1. Germline lookup yields CDR1 GTSNPN and CDR2 SVGIG (reference sequence). This CDR3 has 17 amino acids. The trim removed 1 base at V and 12 bases at J, leaving 17 bases unmatched. Here the CDR3 reads CAWSALGQGARGGGQFF. The CDR3 coding sequence is TGTGCCTGGAGTGCCCTCGGACAGGGGGCAAGGGGAGGGGGGCAGTTCTTC.

The chain uses TRBV28 and TRBJ1-1; 7 positions agree with TRBD1. The CDR3 totals 17 residues. With 7 bases clipped from V and 4 bases from J, the junction kept 18 bases outside the gene matches. The V gene's germline CDR1 is MDHEN and CDR2 SYDVKM. The DNA for the CDR3 is TGTGCCAGCATCAACTCCGGGACAGCCGGAAAAGGCACTGAAGCTTTCTTT. As protein: CASINSGTAGKGTEAFF. Using reference TRBV28 and TRBJ1-1 for the parts outside the CDR3, the full variable domain is DVKVTQSSRYLVKRTGEKVFLECVQDMDHENMFWYRQDPGLGLRLIYFSYDVKMKEKGDIPEGYSVSREKKERFSLILESASTNQTSMYLCASINSGTAGKGTEAFFGQGTRLTVV.

The V gene is TRBV30, the J gene TRBJ2-4, with 8 bases matching TRBD1. V gave up 2 bases and J gave up 1 base; unmatched junction bases: 4. There are 15 residues in the CDR3. Per germline, CDR1 GTSNPN and CDR2 SVGIG (reference sequence). The CDR3 bases are TGTGCCTGGAGTATGACAGGGGTGGCCAAAAACATTCAGTACTTC. Translation: CAWSMTGVAKNIQYF. Supplemented by reference TRBV30 and TRBJ2-4, the full variable domain reads SQTIHQWPATLVQPVGSPLSLECTVEGTSNPNLYWYRQAAGRGLQLLFYSVGIGQISSEVPQNLSASRPQDRQFILSSKKLLLSDSGFYLCAWSMTGVAKNIQYFGAGTRLSVL.